This T cell receptor beta chain was sequenced for a study of blood T cell repertoires in COVID-19. Study at large: The cDNA or gDNA used as material had been derived from T cells, B-cell-depleted T cells, or PBMCs.

The V and J ends lost 6 bases and 5 bases, in that order; junction bases with no gene match: 25. The CDR3 has 20 amino acids. Germline V gene data show CDR1 as MDHEN and CDR2 as SYDVKM. Sequenced by immunoSEQ multiplex PCR; TCRdb stores in-frame clones only, minus some. The sample has about 41,000 clones; more than 70% are singletons. The chain employs TRBV28 and TRBJ2-5; TRBD2 matches at 9 bases. Sequenced material: peripheral blood. This clonotype originated in a human donor in a cohort sampled during active COVID-19. This CDR3 reads CASRTWAIGGRARSFETQYF. CDR3 coding DNA: TGTGCCAGCAGGACCTGGGCTATAGGCGGGAGGGCCCGTTCGTTCGAGACCCAGTACTTC.